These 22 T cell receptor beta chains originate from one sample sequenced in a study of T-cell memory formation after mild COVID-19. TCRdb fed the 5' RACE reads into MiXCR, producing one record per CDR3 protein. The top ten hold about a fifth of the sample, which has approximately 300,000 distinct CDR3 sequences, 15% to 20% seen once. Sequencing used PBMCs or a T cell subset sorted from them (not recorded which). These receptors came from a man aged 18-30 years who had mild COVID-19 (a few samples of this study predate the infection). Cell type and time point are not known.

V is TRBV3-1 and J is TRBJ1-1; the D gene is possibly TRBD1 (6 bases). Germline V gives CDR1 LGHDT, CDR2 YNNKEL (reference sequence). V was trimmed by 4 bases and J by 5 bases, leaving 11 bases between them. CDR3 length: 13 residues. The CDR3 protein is CASSLNQGTEAFF. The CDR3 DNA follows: TGTGCCAGCAGCCTCAACCAGGGGACTGAAGCTTTCTTT.

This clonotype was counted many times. The CDR3 nucleotides read TGTGCCATGGCTAGCGGGGGGGCTCTAGATACGCAGTATTTT. The encoded protein is CAMASGGALDTQYF. V usage is TRBV10-3 and J usage is TRBJ2-3; 12 bases agree with TRBD2. Germline values: CDR1 ENHRY, CDR2 SYGVKD. Trimming took 9 bases from V and 5 from J; bases not matched to a gene: 6. CDR3 length equals 14 residues.

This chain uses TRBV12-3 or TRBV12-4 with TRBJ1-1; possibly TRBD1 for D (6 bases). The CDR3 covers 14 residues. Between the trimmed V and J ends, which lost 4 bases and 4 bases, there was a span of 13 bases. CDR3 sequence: CASSSTGWGTEAFF. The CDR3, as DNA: TGTGCCAGCAGTTCTACAGGGTGGGGCACTGAAGCTTTCTTT.

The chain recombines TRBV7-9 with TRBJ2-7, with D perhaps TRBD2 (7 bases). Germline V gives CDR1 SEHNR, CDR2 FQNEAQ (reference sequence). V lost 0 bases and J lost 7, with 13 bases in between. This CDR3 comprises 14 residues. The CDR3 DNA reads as TGTGCCAGCAGCTTAGCGGGGGGGCCGGGGGAGCAGTACGTC. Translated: CASSLAGGPGEQYV.

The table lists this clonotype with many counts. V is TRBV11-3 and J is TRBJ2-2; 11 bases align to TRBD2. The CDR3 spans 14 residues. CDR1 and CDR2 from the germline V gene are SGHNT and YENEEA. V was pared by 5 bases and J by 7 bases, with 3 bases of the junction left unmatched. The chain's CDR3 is CASSGGLADGELFF. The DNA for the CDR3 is TGTGCCAGCAGCGGGGGACTAGCGGACGGGGAGCTGTTTTTT.

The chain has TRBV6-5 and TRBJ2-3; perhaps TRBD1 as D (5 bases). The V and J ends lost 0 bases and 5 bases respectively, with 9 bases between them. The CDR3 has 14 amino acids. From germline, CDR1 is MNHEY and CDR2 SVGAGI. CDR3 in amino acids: CASSYSQGLDTQYF. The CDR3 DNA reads TGTGCCAGCAGTTACTCGCAGGGATTAGATACGCAGTATTTT.

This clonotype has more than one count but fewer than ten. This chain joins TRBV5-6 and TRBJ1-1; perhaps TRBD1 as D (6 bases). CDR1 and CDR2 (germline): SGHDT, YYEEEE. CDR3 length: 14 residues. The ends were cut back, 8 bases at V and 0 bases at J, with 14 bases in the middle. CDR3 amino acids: CASTWAGVNTEAFF. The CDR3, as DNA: TGTGCCAGTACATGGGCAGGGGTGAACACTGAAGCTTTCTTT. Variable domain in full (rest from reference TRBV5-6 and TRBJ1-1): DAGVTQSPTHLIKTRGQQVTLRCSPKSGHDTVSWYQQALGQGPQFIFQYYEEEERQRGNFPDRFSGHQFPNYSSELNVNALLLGDSALYLCASTWAGVNTEAFFGQGTRLTVV.

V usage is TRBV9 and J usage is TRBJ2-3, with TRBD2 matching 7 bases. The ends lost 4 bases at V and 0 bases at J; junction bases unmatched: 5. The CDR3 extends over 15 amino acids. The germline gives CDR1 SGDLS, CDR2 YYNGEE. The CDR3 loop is CASSPRRGSTDTQYF. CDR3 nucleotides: TGTGCCAGCAGCCCTAGGCGGGGGAGCACAGATACGCAGTATTTT.

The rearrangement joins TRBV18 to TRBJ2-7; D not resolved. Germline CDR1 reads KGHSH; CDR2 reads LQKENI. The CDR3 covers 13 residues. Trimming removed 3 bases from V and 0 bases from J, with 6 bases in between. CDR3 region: CASSPDHSYEQYF. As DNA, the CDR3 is TGTGCCAGCTCACCCGACCACTCCTACGAGCAGTACTTC.

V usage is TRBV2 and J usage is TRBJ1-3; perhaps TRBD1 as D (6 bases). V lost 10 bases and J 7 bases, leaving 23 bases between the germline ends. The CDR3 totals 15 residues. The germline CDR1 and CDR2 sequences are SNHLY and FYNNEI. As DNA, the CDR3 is TGTGCCACCTCACGTCCACAGGGAGTGAAGAACACCATATATTTT. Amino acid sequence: CATSRPQGVKNTIYF.

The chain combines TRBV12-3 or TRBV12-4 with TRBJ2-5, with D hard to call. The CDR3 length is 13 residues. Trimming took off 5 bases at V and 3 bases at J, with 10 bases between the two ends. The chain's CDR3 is CASSANREETQYF. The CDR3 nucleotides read TGTGCCAGCAGTGCCAACAGAGAAGAGACCCAGTACTTC.

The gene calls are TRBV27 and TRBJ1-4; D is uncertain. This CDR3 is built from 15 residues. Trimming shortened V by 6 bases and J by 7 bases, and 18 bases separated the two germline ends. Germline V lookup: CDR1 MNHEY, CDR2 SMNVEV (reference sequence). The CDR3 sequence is CASSQASRLSEKLFF. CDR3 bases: TGTGCCAGCAGCCAAGCGAGCCGCCTGAGTGAAAAACTGTTTTTT. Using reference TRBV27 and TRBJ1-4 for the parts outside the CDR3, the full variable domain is EAQVTQNPRYLITVTGKKLTVTCSQNMNHEYMSWYRQDPGLGLRQIYYSMNVEVTDKGDVPEGYKVSRKEKRNFPLILESPSPNQTSLYFCASSQASRLSEKLFFGSGTQLSVL.

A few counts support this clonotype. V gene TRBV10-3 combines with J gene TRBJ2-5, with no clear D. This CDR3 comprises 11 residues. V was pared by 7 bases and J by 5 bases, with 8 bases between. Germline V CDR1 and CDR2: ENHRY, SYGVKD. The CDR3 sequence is CAIKVDETQYF. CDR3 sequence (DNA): TGTGCCATCAAAGTTGACGAGACCCAGTACTTC.

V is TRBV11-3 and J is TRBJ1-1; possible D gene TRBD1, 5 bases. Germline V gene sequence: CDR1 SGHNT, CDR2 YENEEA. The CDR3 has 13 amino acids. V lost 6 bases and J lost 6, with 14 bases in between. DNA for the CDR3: TGTGCCAGCAGGTTAAAGGGGTACGCTGAAGCTTTCTTT. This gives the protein CASRLKGYAEAFF.

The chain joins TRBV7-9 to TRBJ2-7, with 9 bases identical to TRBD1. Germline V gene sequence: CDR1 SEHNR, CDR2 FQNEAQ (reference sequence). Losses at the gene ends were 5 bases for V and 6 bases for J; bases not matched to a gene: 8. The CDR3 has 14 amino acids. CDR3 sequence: CASSEPGQGGEQYV. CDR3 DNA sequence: TGTGCCAGCAGCGAACCGGGACAGGGAGGCGAGCAGTACGTC.

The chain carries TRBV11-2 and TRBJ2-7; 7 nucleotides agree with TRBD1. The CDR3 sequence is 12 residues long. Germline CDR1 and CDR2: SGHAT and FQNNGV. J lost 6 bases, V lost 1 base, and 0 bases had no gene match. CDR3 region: CASSLGQGEQYV. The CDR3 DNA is TGTGCCAGCAGCTTAGGACAGGGCGAGCAGTACGTC.

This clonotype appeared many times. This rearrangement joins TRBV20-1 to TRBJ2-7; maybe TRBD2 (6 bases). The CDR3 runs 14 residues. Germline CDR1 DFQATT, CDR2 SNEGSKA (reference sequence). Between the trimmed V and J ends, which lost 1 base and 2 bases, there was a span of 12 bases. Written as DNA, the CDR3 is TGCAGTGCTAGAGGCGGGACCGTTACCTACGAGCAGTACTTC. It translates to CSARGGTVTYEQYF.

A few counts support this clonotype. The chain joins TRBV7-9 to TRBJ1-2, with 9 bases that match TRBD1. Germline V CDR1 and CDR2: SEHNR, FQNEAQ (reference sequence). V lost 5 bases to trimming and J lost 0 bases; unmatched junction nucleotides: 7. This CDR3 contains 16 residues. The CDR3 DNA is TGTGCCAGCAGCCCCCGGACAGGGGCCCCTAACTATGGCTACACCTTC. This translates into CASSPRTGAPNYGYTF.

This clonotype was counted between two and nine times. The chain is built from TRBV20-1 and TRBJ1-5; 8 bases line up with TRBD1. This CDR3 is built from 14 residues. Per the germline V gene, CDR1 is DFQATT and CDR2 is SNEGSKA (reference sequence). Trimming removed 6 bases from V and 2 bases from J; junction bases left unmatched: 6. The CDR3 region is CSARGQAGNQPQHF. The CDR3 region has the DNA TGCAGTGCCAGGGGACAGGCGGGCAATCAGCCCCAGCATTTT.

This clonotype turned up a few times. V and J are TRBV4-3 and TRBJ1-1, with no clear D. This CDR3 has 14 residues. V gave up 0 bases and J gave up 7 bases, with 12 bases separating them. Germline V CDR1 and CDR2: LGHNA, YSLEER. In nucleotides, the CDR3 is TGCGCCAGCAGCCAAGATCGGTCCGCGTTTGAAGCTTTCTTT. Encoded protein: CASSQDRSAFEAFF.

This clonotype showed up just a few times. CDR3 bases: TGTGCCAGCAGTTTTTCCGGGACAAAACTTCCCTATGGCTACACCTTC. Protein sequence: CASSFSGTKLPYGYTF. The chain joins TRBV12-3 or TRBV12-4 to TRBJ1-2, with TRBD1 as a possible D gene (6 bases). V dropped 3 bases and J dropped 4 bases, with 18 bases sitting between them. CDR3 size: 16 residues.

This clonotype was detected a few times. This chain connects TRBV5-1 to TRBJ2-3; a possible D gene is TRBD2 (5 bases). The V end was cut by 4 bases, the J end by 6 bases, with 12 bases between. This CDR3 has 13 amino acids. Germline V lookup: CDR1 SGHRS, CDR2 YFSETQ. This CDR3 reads CASSTDPGDTQYF. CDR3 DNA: TGCGCCAGCAGCACGGACCCGGGGGATACGCAGTATTTT.